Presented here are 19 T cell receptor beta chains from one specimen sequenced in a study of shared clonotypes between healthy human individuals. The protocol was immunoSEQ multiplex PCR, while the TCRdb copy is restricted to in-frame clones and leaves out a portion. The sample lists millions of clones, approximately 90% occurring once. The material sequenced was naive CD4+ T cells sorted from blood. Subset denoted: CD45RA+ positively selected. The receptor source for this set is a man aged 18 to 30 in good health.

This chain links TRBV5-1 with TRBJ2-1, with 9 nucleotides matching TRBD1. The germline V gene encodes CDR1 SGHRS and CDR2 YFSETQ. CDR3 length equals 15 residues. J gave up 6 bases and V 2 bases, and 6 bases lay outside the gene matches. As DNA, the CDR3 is TGCGCCAGCAGCTTAGGGACAGGGTACGGCAATGAGCAGTTCTTC. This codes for CASSLGTGYGNEQFF.

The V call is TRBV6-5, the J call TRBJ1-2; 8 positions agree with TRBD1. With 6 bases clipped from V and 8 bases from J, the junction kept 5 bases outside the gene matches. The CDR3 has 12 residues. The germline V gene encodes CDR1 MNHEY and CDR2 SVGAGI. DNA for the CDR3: TGTGCCAGCAGGGACAGGGAAGAGGGCTACACCTTC. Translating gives CASRDREEGYTF.

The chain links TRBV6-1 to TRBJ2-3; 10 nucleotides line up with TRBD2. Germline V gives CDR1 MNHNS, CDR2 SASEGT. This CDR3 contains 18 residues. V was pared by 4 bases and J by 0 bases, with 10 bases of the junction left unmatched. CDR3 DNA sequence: TGTGCCAGCAGTGGCACTTCGACTAGCGGGCCTAGCACAGATACGCAGTATTTT. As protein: CASSGTSTSGPSTDTQYF.

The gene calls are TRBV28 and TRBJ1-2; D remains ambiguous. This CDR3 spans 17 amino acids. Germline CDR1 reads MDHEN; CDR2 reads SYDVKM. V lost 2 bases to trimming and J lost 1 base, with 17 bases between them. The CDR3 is CASSLEFGKRLNYGYTF. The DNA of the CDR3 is TGTGCCAGCAGTTTAGAATTTGGCAAGCGACTTAACTATGGCTACACCTTC.

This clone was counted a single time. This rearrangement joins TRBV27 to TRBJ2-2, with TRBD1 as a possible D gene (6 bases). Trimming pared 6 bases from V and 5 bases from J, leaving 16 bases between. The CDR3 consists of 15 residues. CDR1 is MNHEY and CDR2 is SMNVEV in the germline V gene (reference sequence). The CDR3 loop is CASRNGQIRTGELFF. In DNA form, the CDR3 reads TGTGCCAGCAGGAACGGACAGATAAGAACCGGGGAGCTGTTTTTT.

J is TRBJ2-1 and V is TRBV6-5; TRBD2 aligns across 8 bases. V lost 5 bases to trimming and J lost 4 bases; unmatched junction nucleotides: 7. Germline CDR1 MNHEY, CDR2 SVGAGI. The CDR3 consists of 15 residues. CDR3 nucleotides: TGTGCCAGCAGTCCTACTAGCGGAAATTACAATGAGCAGTTCTTC. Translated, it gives CASSPTSGNYNEQFF.

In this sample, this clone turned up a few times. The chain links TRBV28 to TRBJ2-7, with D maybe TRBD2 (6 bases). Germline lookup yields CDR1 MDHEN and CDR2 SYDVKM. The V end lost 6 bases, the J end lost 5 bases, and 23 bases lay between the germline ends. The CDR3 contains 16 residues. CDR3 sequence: CASSPNKWGVGNEQYF. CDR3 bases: TGTGCCAGCAGCCCGAATAAATGGGGGGTCGGCAACGAGCAGTACTTC.

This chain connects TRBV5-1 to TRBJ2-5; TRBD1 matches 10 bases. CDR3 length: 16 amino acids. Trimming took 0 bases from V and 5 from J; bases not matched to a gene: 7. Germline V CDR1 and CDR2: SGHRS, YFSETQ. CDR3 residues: CASSLVAGQGFETQYF. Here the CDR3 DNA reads TGCGCCAGCAGCTTGGTAGCGGGACAGGGGTTTGAGACCCAGTACTTC.

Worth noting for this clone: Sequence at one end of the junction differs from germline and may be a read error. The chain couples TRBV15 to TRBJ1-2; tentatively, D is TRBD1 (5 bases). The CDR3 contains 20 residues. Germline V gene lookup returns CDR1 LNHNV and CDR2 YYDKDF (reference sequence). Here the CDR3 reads CATSKDFPDRDPEASRGYIF. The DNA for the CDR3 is TGTGCCACCAGCAAAGACTTCCCCGACCGGGACCCTGAGGCCAGTCGAGGCTACATCTTC.

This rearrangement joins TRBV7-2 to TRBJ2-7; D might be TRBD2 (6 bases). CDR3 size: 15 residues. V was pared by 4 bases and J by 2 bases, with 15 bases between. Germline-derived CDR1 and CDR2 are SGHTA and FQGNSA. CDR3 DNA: TGTGCCAGCAGCTCAGGGTACTCGGGGGCCTACGAGCAGTACTTC. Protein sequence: CASSSGYSGAYEQYF. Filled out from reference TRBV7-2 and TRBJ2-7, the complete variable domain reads GAGVSQSPSNKVTEKGKDVELRCDPISGHTALYWYRQSLGQGLEFLIYFQGNSAPDKSGLPSDRFSAERTGGSVSTLTIQRTQQEDSAVYLCASSSGYSGAYEQYFGPGTRLTVT.

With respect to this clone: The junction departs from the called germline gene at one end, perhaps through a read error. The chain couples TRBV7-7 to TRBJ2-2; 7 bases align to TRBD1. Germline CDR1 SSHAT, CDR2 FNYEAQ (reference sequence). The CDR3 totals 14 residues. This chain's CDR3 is CASSRDRNTGELFF. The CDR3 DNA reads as TGTGCTAGCAGCCGGGACAGGAACACCGGGGAGCTGTTTTTT. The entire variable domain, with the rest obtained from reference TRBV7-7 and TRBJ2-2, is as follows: GAGVSQSPRYKVTKRGQDVTLRCDPISSHATLYWYQQALGQGPEFLTYFNYEAQPDKSGLPSDRFSAERPEGSISTLTIQRTEQRDSAMYRCASSRDRNTGELFFGEGSRLTVL.

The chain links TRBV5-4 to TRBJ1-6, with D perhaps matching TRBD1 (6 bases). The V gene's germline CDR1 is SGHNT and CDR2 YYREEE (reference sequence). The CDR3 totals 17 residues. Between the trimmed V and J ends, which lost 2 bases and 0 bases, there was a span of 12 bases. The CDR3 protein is CASSFGQPSSYNSPLHF. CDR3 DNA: TGTGCCAGCAGCTTCGGACAGCCCAGCTCCTATAATTCACCCCTCCACTTT.

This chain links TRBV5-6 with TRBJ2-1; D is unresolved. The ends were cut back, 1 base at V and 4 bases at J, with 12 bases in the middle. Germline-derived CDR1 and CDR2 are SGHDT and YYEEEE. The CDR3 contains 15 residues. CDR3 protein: CASSLLTSDYNEQFF. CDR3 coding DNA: TGTGCCAGCAGCTTGTTGACTTCTGATTACAATGAGCAGTTCTTC.

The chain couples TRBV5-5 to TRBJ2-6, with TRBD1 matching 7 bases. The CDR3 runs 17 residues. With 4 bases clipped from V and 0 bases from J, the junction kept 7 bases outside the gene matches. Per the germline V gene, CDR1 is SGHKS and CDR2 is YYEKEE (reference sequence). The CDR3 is CASSDRAASSGANVLTF. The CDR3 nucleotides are TGTGCCAGCAGCGACAGGGCTGCAAGCTCTGGGGCCAACGTCCTGACTTTC. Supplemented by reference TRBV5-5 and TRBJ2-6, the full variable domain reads DAGVTQSPTHLIKTRGQQVTLRCSPISGHKSVSWYQQVLGQGPQFIFQYYEKEERGRGNFPDRFSARQFPNYSSELNVNALLLGDSALYLCASSDRAASSGANVLTFGAGSRLTVL.

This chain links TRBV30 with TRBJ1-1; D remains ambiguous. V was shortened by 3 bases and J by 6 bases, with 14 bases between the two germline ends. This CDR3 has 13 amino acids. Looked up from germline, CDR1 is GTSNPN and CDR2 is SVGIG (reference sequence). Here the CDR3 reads CAWSPDVQAEAFF. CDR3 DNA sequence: TGTGCCTGGAGCCCGGACGTTCAGGCTGAAGCTTTCTTT.

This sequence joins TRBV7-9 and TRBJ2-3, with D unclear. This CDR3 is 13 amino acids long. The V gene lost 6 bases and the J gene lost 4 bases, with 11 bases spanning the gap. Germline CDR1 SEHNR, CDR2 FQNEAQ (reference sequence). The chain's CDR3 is CASSLGPSDTQYF. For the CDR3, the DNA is TGTGCCAGCAGTCTCGGCCCCTCAGATACGCAGTATTTT.

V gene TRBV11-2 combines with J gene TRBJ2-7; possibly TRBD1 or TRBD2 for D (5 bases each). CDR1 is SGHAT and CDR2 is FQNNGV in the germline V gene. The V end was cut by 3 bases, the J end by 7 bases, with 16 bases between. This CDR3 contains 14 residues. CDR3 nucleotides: TGTGCCAGCAGCTTTGGGGGAGATACGGGTGAGCAGTACTTC. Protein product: CASSFGGDTGEQYF.

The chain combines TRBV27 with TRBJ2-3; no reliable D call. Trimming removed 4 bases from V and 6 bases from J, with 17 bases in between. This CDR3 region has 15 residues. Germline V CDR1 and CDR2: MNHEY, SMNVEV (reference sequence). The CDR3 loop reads CASSSPSLGFDTQYF. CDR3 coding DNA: TGTGCCAGCAGTTCTCCGTCGTTGGGTTTCGATACGCAGTATTTT.

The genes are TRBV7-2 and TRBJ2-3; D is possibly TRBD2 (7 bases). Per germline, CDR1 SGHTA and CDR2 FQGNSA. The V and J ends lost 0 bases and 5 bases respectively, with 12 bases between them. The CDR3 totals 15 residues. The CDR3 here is CASSLALRGGDTQYF. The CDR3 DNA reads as TGTGCCAGCAGCTTAGCGCTAAGGGGGGGAGATACGCAGTATTTT. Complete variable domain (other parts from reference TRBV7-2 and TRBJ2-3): GAGVSQSPSNKVTEKGKDVELRCDPISGHTALYWYRQSLGQGLEFLIYFQGNSAPDKSGLPSDRFSAERTGGSVSTLTIQRTQQEDSAVYLCASSLALRGGDTQYFGPGTRLTVL.